These 28 T cell receptor beta chains came from one sample sequenced in a study of technical replicates of blood from a few donors. Measured with immunoSEQ multiplex PCR; TCRdb has only the in-frame clones, and not every one. This table holds under 65,000 clones, approximately 86% found once. The sequenced sample consisted of PBMCs. All receptors derive from a human donor in good health. Some clones in this sample may be carry-over from other donors' samples.

CDR3 coding DNA: TGTGCCAGCAGTGAATCCGGTAGGGAGAATGAGCAGTTCTTC. Translation gives CASSESGRENEQFF. V usage is TRBV6-1 and J usage is TRBJ2-1; a weak D match, TRBD2 (5 bases). Germline loops: CDR1 MNHNS, CDR2 SASEGT. The CDR3 has 14 residues. The V gene lost 2 bases and the J gene lost 7 bases, with 12 bases spanning the gap.

The chain employs TRBV28 and TRBJ1-2, with TRBD1 matching over 8 bases. This CDR3 has 15 residues. CDR1 and CDR2 (germline): MDHEN, SYDVKM. Trimming at V came to 8 bases and at J to 6 bases, leaving 14 bases not matched to a gene. The CDR3 nucleotides read TGTGCCAGCTCCCCCCCAGGGGGCCGAGATAATGGCTACACCTTC. Translation: CASSPPGGRDNGYTF.

The V call is TRBV5-6, the J call TRBJ1-4; 9 bases are shared with TRBD1. This CDR3 is 15 amino acids long. In germline, CDR1 is SGHDT, CDR2 YYEEEE. The ends lost 5 bases at V and 6 bases at J; junction bases unmatched: 8. The CDR3 DNA sequence: TGTGCCAGCAGTCCCGGGACAGGGACTGATGAAAAACTGTTTTTT. Its protein product is CASSPGTGTDEKLFF. Using reference TRBV5-6 and TRBJ1-4 for the parts outside the CDR3, the full variable domain is DAGVTQSPTHLIKTRGQQVTLRCSPKSGHDTVSWYQQALGQGPQFIFQYYEEEERQRGNFPDRFSGHQFPNYSSELNVNALLLGDSALYLCASSPGTGTDEKLFFGSGTQLSVL.

The gene calls are TRBV30 and TRBJ1-2; 12 bases align to TRBD1. Trimming removed 2 bases from V and 9 bases from J; junction bases left unmatched: 7. Looked up from germline, CDR1 is GTSNPN and CDR2 is SVGIG (reference sequence). The CDR3 totals 14 residues. CDR3 protein: CAWSTGTGGLSYTF. The CDR3 coding sequence is TGTGCCTGGAGTACCGGGACAGGGGGCTTGAGCTACACCTTC.

The rearrangement links TRBV18 to TRBJ2-2; possible D gene TRBD2, 6 bases. The CDR3 is made up of 14 amino acids. Trimming cost V 2 bases and J 5 bases, with 9 bases left between them. Germline loops: CDR1 KGHSH, CDR2 LQKENI. CDR3 amino acids: CASSPMEGTGELFF. For the CDR3, the DNA is TGTGCCAGCTCACCAATGGAGGGAACCGGGGAGCTGTTTTTT.

The chain combines TRBV5-8 with TRBJ2-2; 10 positions agree with TRBD1. This CDR3 has 17 amino acids. V lost 5 bases and J lost 0; bases outside the gene matches: 7. Germline-derived CDR1 and CDR2 are SGHTS and YDEGEE. In DNA form, the CDR3 reads TGTGCCAGCAGGACGGGACAGGGGACAACGAACACCGGGGAGCTGTTTTTT. It is translated as CASRTGQGTTNTGELFF.

V gene TRBV29-1 combines with J gene TRBJ1-2, with 8 bases aligning to TRBD1. Trimming took 5 bases from V and 2 from J; bases not matched to a gene: 4. This CDR3 comprises 13 residues. Germline assignment: CDR1 SQVTM and CDR2 ANQGSEA. CDR3 sequence (DNA): TGCAGCGTTCACAACAGGGGGAACTATGGCTACACCTTC. This codes for CSVHNRGNYGYTF.

J is TRBJ2-2 and V is TRBV6-1; D is uncertain. V shed 7 bases and J shed 6 bases, with 6 bases lying between them. This CDR3 is built from 11 residues. CDR1 is MNHNS and CDR2 is SASEGT in the germline V gene. The CDR3 reads CASTQSGELFF. In DNA form, the CDR3 reads TGTGCCAGCACACAGTCCGGGGAGCTGTTTTTT.

The chain is built from TRBV5-1 and TRBJ1-3; no firm D call. The V end lost 4 bases, the J end lost 0 bases, and 11 bases lay between the germline ends. The germline V gene encodes CDR1 SGHRS and CDR2 YFSETQ. This CDR3 comprises 15 residues. Here the CDR3 reads CASSRSTSSGNTIYF. CDR3 in DNA: TGCGCCAGCAGCAGGTCGACAAGCTCTGGAAACACCATATATTTT.

The J gene is TRBJ2-6, the V gene TRBV9; possible D gene TRBD2, 6 bases. Trimming pared 5 bases from V and 0 bases from J, leaving 15 bases between. The length of the CDR3 is 17 residues. Germline CDR1 reads SGDLS; CDR2 reads YYNGEE. CDR3 loop: CASRGGTLHSGANVLTF. The CDR3 nucleotides read TGTGCCAGCAGGGGGGGAACACTTCACTCTGGGGCCAACGTCCTGACTTTC.

The J gene is TRBJ2-3, the V gene TRBV6-5; tentative D call: TRBD2 (6 bases). Trimming stripped 5 bases from V and 6 bases from J, with 18 bases between. CDR3 length: 15 amino acids. From germline, CDR1 is MNHEY and CDR2 SVGAGI. The CDR3 here is CASSLRGLGTDTQYF. CDR3 bases: TGTGCCAGCAGTCTCCGGGGGTTAGGGACCGATACGCAGTATTTT.

This rearrangement joins TRBV19 to TRBJ1-5; TRBD1 is a possible D gene (5 bases). Germline assignment: CDR1 LNHDA and CDR2 SQIVND (reference sequence). The CDR3 sequence is 16 residues long. V was shortened by 4 bases and J by 5 bases, with 18 bases between the two germline ends. The CDR3 loop is CASSTKHGGDDQPQHF. The CDR3 DNA follows: TGTGCCAGTAGTACCAAACACGGGGGGGACGATCAGCCCCAGCATTTT.

The chain is built from TRBV10-2 and TRBJ1-1; D gene uncertain. The germline gives CDR1 WSHSY, CDR2 SAAADI. The ends were cut back, 2 bases at V and 3 bases at J, with 13 bases in the middle. The CDR3 has 15 residues. The CDR3 loop reads CASSEPQRVDTEAFF. In DNA, the CDR3 is TGCGCCAGCAGTGAGCCGCAACGGGTAGACACTGAAGCTTTCTTT.

The J gene is TRBJ2-7, the V gene TRBV13, with D maybe TRBD2 (6 bases). V was clipped by 3 bases and J by 4 bases, with 13 bases between them. In germline, CDR1 is PRHDT, CDR2 FYEKMQ (reference sequence). CDR3 length: 14 amino acids. DNA for the CDR3: TGTGCCAGCAGCTTCCTGGGGGGAGTGTACGAGCAGTACTTC. Protein: CASSFLGGVYEQYF. Complete variable domain (other parts from reference TRBV13 and TRBJ2-7): AAGVIQSPRHLIKEKRETATLKCYPIPRHDTVYWYQQGPGQDPQFLISFYEKMQSDKGSIPDRFSAQQFSDYHSELNMSSLELGDSALYFCASSFLGGVYEQYFGPGTRLTVT.

V gene TRBV7-3 combines with J gene TRBJ2-3; D is uncertain. The CDR3 sequence is 13 residues long. Trimming shortened V by 0 bases and J by 6 bases, and 7 bases separated the two germline ends. Looked up from germline, CDR1 is SGHTA and CDR2 is FQGTGA. Here the CDR3 DNA reads TGTGCCAGCAGCTTAACCTTCAGGGATACGCAGTATTTT. Its translation: CASSLTFRDTQYF. Based on the CDR3 plus reference TRBV7-3 and TRBJ2-3, the full variable domain is GAGVSQTPSNKVTEKGKYVELRCDPISGHTALYWYRQSLGQGPEFLIYFQGTGAADDSGLPNDRFFAVRPEGSVSTLKIQRTERGDSAVYLCASSLTFRDTQYFGPGTRLTVL.

As for this clone: Other DNA sequences in the sample encode the same CDR3. The genes are TRBV5-1 and TRBJ2-5; 12 bases are shared with TRBD2. In germline, CDR1 is SGHRS, CDR2 YFSETQ. The CDR3 is 21 residues long. V was pared by 1 base and J by 5 bases, with 21 bases of the junction left unmatched. In nucleotides, the CDR3 is TGCGCCAGCAGCTTGCTTCTAGCGGGAGGGCCGAGGTATATTCGGGGGGAGACCCAGTACTTC. As protein: CASSLLLAGGPRYIRGETQYF.

The chain has TRBV7-9 and TRBJ1-2, with 7 bases identical to TRBD1. This CDR3 contains 13 residues. From germline, CDR1 is SEHNR and CDR2 FQNEAQ (reference sequence). Unmatched junction bases numbered 3, after V lost 1 base and J lost 7 bases. The chain's CDR3 is CASSLEQGSGYTF. The CDR3 DNA is TGTGCCAGCAGCTTAGAACAGGGGAGTGGCTACACCTTC.

The rearrangement joins TRBV7-2 to TRBJ2-3; 9 bases align to TRBD2. The germline gives CDR1 SGHTA, CDR2 FQGNSA. V gave up 1 base and J gave up 5 bases; unmatched junction bases: 4. The CDR3 loop spans 15 amino acids. The CDR3 region has the DNA TGTGCCAGCAGCTTAGGCGGGAGGGCGAGAGATACGCAGTATTTT. Amino acids: CASSLGGRARDTQYF. Supplemented by reference TRBV7-2 and TRBJ2-3, the full variable domain reads GAGVSQSPSNKVTEKGKDVELRCDPISGHTALYWYRQSLGQGLEFLIYFQGNSAPDKSGLPSDRFSAERTGGSVSTLTIQRTQQEDSAVYLCASSLGGRARDTQYFGPGTRLTVL.

This clone was recorded once. The chain carries TRBV19 and TRBJ2-2; TRBD1 might be the D (6 bases). CDR1 and CDR2 from the germline V gene are LNHDA and SQIVND (reference sequence). Trimming shortened V by 7 bases and J by 9 bases, and 15 bases separated the two germline ends. The CDR3 extends over 13 amino acids. CDR3 protein: CASKNRERRELFF. CDR3 sequence (DNA): TGTGCCAGTAAAAACAGGGAACGCCGGGAGCTGTTTTTT.

The chain joins TRBV7-8 to TRBJ2-5; tentatively, D is TRBD2 (6 bases). This CDR3 has 16 amino acids. Germline-derived CDR1 and CDR2 are SGHVS and FQNEAQ. Trimming took 5 bases from V and 2 from J, leaving 18 bases between them. The CDR3 nucleotides are TGTGCCAGCAGCCATGGGGTAGTTGGGGGGCAAGAGACCCAGTACTTC. It encodes CASSHGVVGGQETQYF.

This clone occurred once. This chain links TRBV19 with TRBJ2-1, with D perhaps TRBD1 (5 bases). Between the trimmed V and J ends, which lost 5 bases and 4 bases, there was a span of 12 bases. This CDR3 region has 14 residues. Germline CDR1 is LNHDA and CDR2 is SQIVND (reference sequence). The CDR3 DNA sequence: TGTGCCAGTAGTGTTGCACAGGAGTACAATGAGCAGTTCTTC. This encodes CASSVAQEYNEQFF.

The chain recombines TRBV4-2 with TRBJ1-4; 10 bases are a match to TRBD1. This CDR3 spans 15 amino acids. Trimming removed 4 bases from V and 5 bases from J; junction bases left unmatched: 4. CDR1 and CDR2 from the germline V gene are LGHNA and YNFKEQ. Here the CDR3 DNA reads TGTGCCAGCAGCCCCCAGGGACAGGGGAATGAAAAACTGTTTTTT. Its translation is CASSPQGQGNEKLFF.

This clone was seen more than once but under ten times. The gene calls are TRBV2 and TRBJ1-1, with TRBD1 identical over 8 bases. The CDR3 is 15 amino acids. V trimming: 2 bases; J trimming: 6 bases; junction bases outside the gene matches: 8. In germline, CDR1 is SNHLY, CDR2 FYNNEI. The CDR3: CASSERTGGGPEAFF. CDR3 DNA sequence: TGTGCCAGCAGTGAACGCACAGGGGGAGGCCCTGAAGCTTTCTTT.

The rearrangement joins TRBV11-3 to TRBJ2-7; 7 bases are shared with TRBD2. The CDR3 is made up of 15 amino acids. V lost 2 bases, J lost 7 bases, and 11 bases stayed unmatched. Looked up from germline, CDR1 is SGHNT and CDR2 is YENEEA. The CDR3 loop is CASSLSPSGGAEQYF. CDR3 bases: TGTGCCAGCAGCTTAAGCCCTAGCGGCGGCGCAGAGCAGTACTTC.

This chain joins TRBV4-2 and TRBJ2-3; D remains unclear. The V and J ends lost 0 bases and 4 bases respectively, with 14 bases between them. The germline gives CDR1 LGHNA, CDR2 YNFKEQ. The CDR3 is made up of 16 amino acids. The CDR3 spells CASSQESAAGPDTQYF. As DNA, the CDR3 is TGTGCCAGCAGCCAAGAATCCGCTGCTGGGCCAGATACGCAGTATTTT.

The V gene is TRBV7-9, the J gene TRBJ2-7; 9 bases agree with TRBD1. The CDR3 length is 14 residues. The junction had 9 bases not matched to a gene; V was cut back by 11 bases and J by 1 base. The germline CDR1 and CDR2 sequences are SEHNR and FQNEAQ (reference sequence). The CDR3 DNA reads as TGTGCCGGGACTCGACAGGGGGGATCCTACGAGCAGTACTTC. Translation gives CAGTRQGGSYEQYF.

This clone appeared a few times. This sequence joins TRBV30 and TRBJ1-1, with TRBD1 as a possible D gene (5 bases). Germline V gives CDR1 GTSNPN, CDR2 SVGIG (reference sequence). Trimming cost V 2 bases and J 11 bases, with 18 bases left between them. The CDR3 sequence is 13 residues long. The CDR3 nucleotides are TGTGCCTGGAGTTCAGGAGGGGCCGTTCCCGCTTTCTTT. Residues: CAWSSGGAVPAFF.

Concerning this clone itself: The sample holds other DNA sequences that translate to the same CDR3. The rearrangement uses TRBV5-1 and TRBJ1-1, with a tentative D call TRBD1 (6 bases). The germline gives CDR1 SGHRS, CDR2 YFSETQ. The CDR3 covers 15 residues. V lost 0 bases, J lost 1 base, and 10 bases lay in between. The CDR3 DNA follows: TGCGCCAGCAGCTTGGAGGGGGGGAAGAACACTGAAGCTTTCTTT. Translation: CASSLEGGKNTEAFF. Full variable domain (remainder filled in from reference TRBV5-1 and TRBJ1-1): KAGVTQTPRYLIKTRGQQVTLSCSPISGHRSVSWYQQTPGQGLQFLFEYFSETQRNKGNFPGRFSGRQFSNSRSEMNVSTLELGDSALYLCASSLEGGKNTEAFFGQGTRLTVV.